Listed here are 27 T cell receptor beta chains from one sample, sequenced in a study of shared clonotypes between healthy human individuals (dated by TCRdb to 2018 to 2020). Receptors were amplified or captured by the immunoSEQ multiplex PCR assay. Here the immuneACCESS table is served through TCRdb, limited to in-frame sequences with V and J called. Missing clones are a known gap in these copies; in checked studies unresolved V genes cover under half, and the rest lacks a known reason. The sample table contains approximately 350,000 clones; only one count was recorded for approximately 74% of them. In total, the top ten clones hold about a tenth of the sample. The sequencing sample was made of memory CD4+ T cells sorted from blood. The sample's cell subset or site label is to be understood as: CD45RA-negative fraction. The origin of the receptors is a man aged 30 to 45 in good health.

This sequence joins TRBV7-9 and TRBJ2-1, with TRBD2 identical over 9 bases. The germline V gene has CDR1 SEHNR and CDR2 FQNEAQ (reference sequence). V trimming: 5 bases; J trimming: 10 bases; junction bases outside the gene matches: 9. This CDR3 is 14 amino acids long. In DNA, the CDR3 is TGTGCCAGCAGCCCCGGGACTAGCAAGCCCGAGCAGTTCTTC. Its translation: CASSPGTSKPEQFF.

The J gene is TRBJ2-7, the V gene TRBV7-6; unclear D gene. The ends were cut back, 5 bases at V and 2 bases at J, with 13 bases in the middle. The germline V gene has CDR1 SGHVS and CDR2 FNYEAQ. CDR3 length equals 14 residues. The DNA for the CDR3 is TGTGCCAGCAGCCACCAGGAGACACCCTACGAGCAGTACTTC. Residues: CASSHQETPYEQYF.

V usage is TRBV6-4 and J usage is TRBJ2-1, with TRBD2 matching 13 bases. The CDR3 spans 16 residues. Per germline, CDR1 MRHNA and CDR2 SNTAGT. The V and J ends lost 3 bases and 4 bases, in that order; junction bases with no gene match: 3. CDR3 sequence reads: CASSDGTSGIYNEQFF. The CDR3, as DNA: TGTGCCAGCAGTGATGGGACTAGCGGGATATACAATGAGCAGTTCTTC.

The J gene is TRBJ2-1, the V gene TRBV18, with TRBD2 identical over 8 bases. The CDR3 is made up of 15 amino acids. After removal of 3 bases from V and 5 bases from J, the junction contained 6 bases not matched to a gene. Germline values: CDR1 KGHSH, CDR2 LQKENI. In DNA form, the CDR3 reads TGTGCCAGCTCACCTAAGCGGGAGTTTAACAATGAGCAGTTCTTC. Amino acid sequence: CASSPKREFNNEQFF. The full variable domain, its missing parts supplied by reference TRBV18 and TRBJ2-1, is NAGVMQNPRHLVRRRGQEARLRCSPMKGHSHVYWYRQLPEEGLKFMVYLQKENIIDESGMPKERFSAEFPKEGPSILRIQQVVRGDSAAYFCASSPKREFNNEQFFGPGTRLTVL.

This clone was detected only once. This likely came from a read error, as a far larger clone is one base away. The chain combines TRBV27 with TRBJ2-7, with TRBD1 matching over 8 bases. The CDR3 consists of 13 residues. Germline trimming cut 5 bases from V and 2 bases from J; bases unmatched to any gene: 2. Per the germline V gene, CDR1 is MNHEY and CDR2 is SMNVEV (reference sequence). CDR3 nucleotide sequence: TGTGCCAGCAGTCAGGACAGGGCCTACGAGCAGTACTTC. This codes for CASSQDRAYEQYF.

This clone was seen a handful of times. Other DNA sequences of this sample code for an identical CDR3. This chain uses TRBV7-3 with TRBJ2-5, with no clear D. Trimming removed 5 bases from V and 5 bases from J, with 12 bases in between. Germline assignment: CDR1 SGHTA and CDR2 FQGTGA. The CDR3 length is 13 residues. CDR3: CASSLSLGETQYF. CDR3 in DNA: TGTGCCAGCAGCCTAAGTCTGGGGGAGACCCAGTACTTC.

CDR3 DNA: TGTGCCAGCAGCTTGGAATTGAGGGGCGACTACGAGCAGTACTTC. It translates to CASSLELRGDYEQYF. The V gene is TRBV5-4, the J gene TRBJ2-7, with D possibly being TRBD1 or TRBD2 (5 bases each). Germline-derived CDR1 and CDR2 are SGHNT and YYREEE (reference sequence). Between the trimmed V and J ends, which lost 0 bases and 3 bases, there was a span of 13 bases. This CDR3 region has 15 residues.

The chain has TRBV11-2 and TRBJ1-2; D gene uncertain. There are 14 residues in the CDR3. Trimming took off 0 bases at V and 4 bases at J, with 9 bases between the two ends. Germline CDR1 and CDR2: SGHAT and FQNNGV. DNA for the CDR3: TGTGCCAGCAGCTTAGACCGTACGGTCTATGGCTACACCTTC. Its protein is CASSLDRTVYGYTF.

This clone was found a few times. The V gene is TRBV4-1, the J gene TRBJ2-1; D gene ambiguous. V was clipped by 0 bases and J by 8 bases, with 14 bases between them. Per germline, CDR1 MGHRA and CDR2 YSYEKL. This CDR3 contains 15 residues. The CDR3 coding sequence is TGCGCCAGCAGCCAAGAGAATTCCAGGCCCGATGAGCAGTTCTTC. Residues: CASSQENSRPDEQFF.

Many counts were recorded for this clone. The chain joins TRBV9 to TRBJ2-3, with D unclear. Germline CDR1 reads SGDLS; CDR2 reads YYNGEE. V lost 3 bases, J lost 0 bases, and 8 bases lay in between. This CDR3 region has 14 residues. In nucleotides, the CDR3 is TGTGCCAGCAGCGATAGGGTGAGCACAGATACGCAGTATTTT. It encodes CASSDRVSTDTQYF.

This chain connects TRBV2 to TRBJ2-1, with 12 nucleotides matching TRBD1. The CDR3 covers 16 residues. CDR1 SNHLY and CDR2 FYNNEI come from the germline V gene. V trimming: 4 bases; J trimming: 5 bases; junction bases outside the gene matches: 6. CDR3 residues: CASSGARDRGHNEQFF. The CDR3 DNA sequence: TGTGCCAGCAGTGGGGCCAGGGACAGGGGGCACAATGAGCAGTTCTTC.

The chain carries TRBV6-6 and TRBJ1-1; TRBD1 matches 8 bases. Germline lookup yields CDR1 MNHNY and CDR2 SVGAGI (reference sequence). J was trimmed by 8 bases and V by 5 bases; bases with no gene match: 4. The CDR3 runs 12 residues. The CDR3 protein is CASSLRTGEAFF. The CDR3 DNA follows: TGTGCCAGCAGTCTCCGGACAGGGGAAGCTTTCTTT.

J is TRBJ2-5 and V is TRBV5-1, with D possibly matching TRBD1 (6 bases). CDR1 SGHRS and CDR2 YFSETQ come from the germline V gene. The CDR3 has 15 amino acids. V was shortened by 0 bases and J by 2 bases, with 11 bases between the two germline ends. The CDR3 DNA follows: TGCGCCAGCAGCTTGGTCGTGGACAGACAAGAGACCCAGTACTTC. It yields the protein CASSLVVDRQETQYF.

This clone was seen only a few times. V is TRBV10-3 and J is TRBJ2-7; D assignment may be TRBD1 or TRBD2 (5 bases each). V shed 3 bases and J shed 0 bases, with 12 bases lying between them. Germline V CDR1 and CDR2: ENHRY, SYGVKD. This CDR3 is 15 amino acids long. The CDR3 reads CAISEGAGSSYEQYF. As DNA, the CDR3 is TGTGCCATCAGTGAAGGGGCAGGGAGCTCCTACGAGCAGTACTTC.

The genes are TRBV28 and TRBJ1-2; TRBD1 aligns across 10 bases. This CDR3 spans 15 amino acids. Per the germline V gene, CDR1 is MDHEN and CDR2 is SYDVKM. J gave up 8 bases and V 4 bases, and 10 bases lay outside the gene matches. Here the CDR3 DNA reads TGTGCCAGCAGTTCCCCGTTTGGACAGGGGGGAGGCTACACCTTC. Protein sequence: CASSSPFGQGGGYTF.

The V gene is TRBV7-9, the J gene TRBJ2-7, with D tentatively TRBD1 (6 bases). Germline lookup yields CDR1 SEHNR and CDR2 FQNEAQ (reference sequence). This CDR3 contains 15 residues. Trimming took 6 bases from V and 1 from J, leaving 16 bases between them. The CDR3 nucleotides read TGTGCCAGCAGTAAAGGACAGTATAATTCCTACGAGCAGTACTTC. Translated: CASSKGQYNSYEQYF.

The chain has TRBV10-1 and TRBJ2-2; 12 positions agree with TRBD2. V dropped 2 bases and J dropped 2; count of bases not matched to a gene: 9. In germline, CDR1 is WNHNN, CDR2 SYGVQD (reference sequence). CDR3 size: 19 residues. The CDR3 reads CASSETRLAGVPNTGELFF. The CDR3 DNA reads as TGCGCCAGCAGTGAGACACGACTAGCGGGAGTCCCTAACACCGGGGAGCTGTTTTTT.

The genes are TRBV10-3 and TRBJ2-7, with TRBD2 matching over 8 bases. CDR1 and CDR2 (germline): ENHRY, SYGVKD. The CDR3 contains 17 residues. Trimming took 6 bases from V and 4 from J; bases not matched to a gene: 17. The CDR3 protein is CAISGGALAPHGYEQYF. The DNA of the CDR3 is TGTGCCATCAGCGGGGGGGCACTAGCCCCACATGGATACGAGCAGTACTTC.

The chain employs TRBV18 and TRBJ2-7, with TRBD2 matching 8 bases. This CDR3 has 15 residues. V lost 0 bases, J lost 6 bases, and 7 bases stayed unmatched. Germline CDR1 is KGHSH and CDR2 is LQKENI. The CDR3 region has the DNA TGTGCCAGCTCACCACCCAGCGGGAGACCCGGCGAGCAGTACTTC. It is translated as CASSPPSGRPGEQYF. Full variable domain (outside the CDR3, taken from reference TRBV18 and TRBJ2-7): NAGVMQNPRHLVRRRGQEARLRCSPMKGHSHVYWYRQLPEEGLKFMVYLQKENIIDESGMPKERFSAEFPKEGPSILRIQQVVRGDSAAYFCASSPPSGRPGEQYFGPGTRLTVT.

The chain carries TRBV5-8 and TRBJ2-2; TRBD1 matches at 7 bases. Germline V gene data show CDR1 as SGHTS and CDR2 as YDEGEE. The length of the CDR3 is 15 residues. With 4 bases clipped from V and 6 bases from J, the junction kept 9 bases outside the gene matches. Written as DNA, the CDR3 is TGTGCCAGCAGCACCCGGGGACAGAGAGCCGGGGAGCTGTTTTTT. It is translated as CASSTRGQRAGELFF. The variable domain in full, with the rest retrieved from reference TRBV5-8 and TRBJ2-2, is EAGVTQSPTHLIKTRGQQATLRCSPISGHTSVYWYQQALGLGLQFLLWYDEGEERNRGNFPPRFSGRQFPNYSSELNVNALELEDSALYLCASSTRGQRAGELFFGEGSRLTVL.

The chain joins TRBV6-6 to TRBJ2-7; no clear D gene. The CDR3 sequence is 10 residues long. Looked up from germline, CDR1 is MNHNY and CDR2 is SVGAGI (reference sequence). V lost 3 bases and J 6 bases, leaving 3 bases between the germline ends. The CDR3 loop is CASSYREQYF. In DNA, the CDR3 is TGTGCCAGCAGTTATCGCGAGCAGTACTTC.

Turning to this clone: A far larger clone lies a single base away; this is likely a read error. Other DNA sequences from this sample encode an identical CDR3 as well. The chain joins TRBV27 to TRBJ1-4; possible D gene TRBD1, 6 bases. In germline, CDR1 is MNHEY, CDR2 SMNVEV (reference sequence). The germline V and J ends were trimmed by 2 bases and 2 bases, with 15 bases remaining between them. The CDR3 consists of 17 residues. The CDR3, as DNA: TGTGCCAGCAGTTTAATGGCAGGGGTGGGGACTAATGAAAAACTGTTTTTT. Its translation: CASSLMAGVGTNEKLFF.

This chain uses TRBV19 with TRBJ2-1; D is ambiguous. The germline V gene encodes CDR1 LNHDA and CDR2 SQIVND (reference sequence). The V end lost 1 base, the J end lost 5 bases, and 9 bases lay between the germline ends. The CDR3 runs 14 residues. The CDR3 DNA reads as TGTGCCAGTAGTATAGGGTTAGGGCACAATGAGCAGTTCTTC. It is translated as CASSIGLGHNEQFF.

The chain joins TRBV2 to TRBJ2-1, with TRBD2 matching 14 bases. Germline assignment: CDR1 SNHLY and CDR2 FYNNEI. V lost 3 bases, J lost 7 bases, and 5 bases stayed unmatched. The CDR3 is 16 amino acids. CDR3 protein: CASSDAGTSGRNEQFF. CDR3 bases: TGTGCCAGCAGTGATGCCGGGACTAGCGGGAGAAATGAGCAGTTCTTC. Using reference TRBV2 and TRBJ2-1 for the parts outside the CDR3, the full variable domain is EPEVTQTPSHQVTQMGQEVILRCVPISNHLYFYWYRQILGQKVEFLVSFYNNEISEKSEIFDDQFSVERPDGSNFTLKIRSTKLEDSAMYFCASSDAGTSGRNEQFFGPGTRLTVL.

The chain joins TRBV28 to TRBJ1-2, with D unresolved. Germline V CDR1 and CDR2: MDHEN, SYDVKM. V lost 6 bases to trimming and J lost 3 bases, with 5 bases between them. The CDR3 is 11 amino acids. Here the CDR3 DNA reads TGTGCCAGCAGGGAGTACTATGGCTACACCTTC. It yields the protein CASREYYGYTF.

This clone came up many times. This sequence joins TRBV28 and TRBJ1-2, with D unresolved. CDR1 MDHEN and CDR2 SYDVKM come from the germline V gene. The ends were cut back, 6 bases at V and 3 bases at J, with 14 bases in the middle. The CDR3 consists of 14 residues. CDR3 in DNA: TGTGCCAGCAGCCGCGCCGGGCAGGACTATGGCTACACCTTC. Its translation is CASSRAGQDYGYTF.

The gene calls are TRBV29-1 and TRBJ2-2; a possible D gene is TRBD1 (6 bases). The CDR3 sequence is 15 residues long. Germline CDR1 and CDR2: SQVTM and ANQGSEA. The V gene lost 5 bases and the J gene lost 2 bases, with 15 bases spanning the gap. The CDR3 reads CSVRPTGVNTGELFF. DNA of the CDR3: TGCAGCGTTCGGCCGACAGGCGTAAACACCGGGGAGCTGTTTTTT.